This T cell receptor (beta chain) came from a study of cytomegalovirus exposure and HLA in healthy donors. In the case of this clone: The antigen is unknown.

The donors gave bone marrow, and they were healthy. The CDR3 is 15 amino acids. Germline V gene lookup returns CDR1 SGDLS and CDR2 YYNGEE. Trimming took 0 bases from V and 4 from J; bases not matched to a gene: 2. A multiplex PCR was run with 60 Vbeta primers and 13 Jbeta primers. Per the original data handling: About 10 million of 75 million to 85 million unique TCR beta chains were shared, per a later count. Clones were sequenced by immunoSEQ multiplex PCR, and TCRdb holds only the in-frame ones, with some missing. That table gives V, J and clone size, and the DNA gave D and trimming. The table has a few hundred thousand clones, about 80% seen once; the top ten hold approximately 8.4%. Study results and limitations: The authors later linked a missense DCLRE1C variant to TCR beta V- and J-gene trimming. The study had only CMV serostatus as immune exposure information.

The specimen was PBMCs. The chain employs TRBV9 and TRBJ2-5; 11 positions agree with TRBD2. The receptor was isolated from a woman aged 55-69 years in good health and CMV-seropositive. The DNA for the CDR3 is TGTGCCAGCAGCGTAGAGGGACTAGCGGCAGAGACCCAGTACTTC. Its protein is CASSVEGLAAETQYF.